This is a list of T cell receptor beta chains from one sample in a study of blood T cell repertoires in COVID-19. Libraries were prepared by immunoSEQ multiplex PCR; TCRdb keeps only in-frame clonotypes and omits some of them. Among about 64,000 clones listed, about 76% were seen once. Sequencing was done on a sample of peripheral blood. These TCRs come from a human donor in a cohort sampled during active COVID-19. Both conserved end residues are part of each CDR3. A D gene is named only where the DNA matches it firmly. The listing skips clone size in some rows; elsewhere it reads once, few, many or a size class.

- | TRBJ2-2 | - | TRBV7-5 | TGTGCCAGAAGCGAAGTGGTAGCGGGGCCTCTCCCGAACACCGGGGAGCTGTTTTTT | CARSEVVAGPLPNTGELFF
- | TRBJ1-4 | - | TRBV30 | TGTGCCTGGAGTGTACAGGATGAAAAACTGTTTTTT | CAWSVQDEKLFF
- | TRBJ2-1 | TRBD2 | TRBV6-2/TRBV6-3 | TGTGCCAGCAGTGGAAAGCGGGGGGGCTACAATGAGCAGTTCTTC | CASSGKRGGYNEQFF
few | TRBJ2-7 | - | TRBV5-6 | TGTGCCAGCAGCTTGAGGCAGGGGATTTTCACCTACGAGCAGTACTTC | CASSLRQGIFTYEQYF
- | TRBJ2-1 | TRBD1 | TRBV5-1 | TGCGCCAGCAGCTTCGGGCAGGGGGCAGGTGAGCAGTTCTTC | CASSFGQGAGEQFF
- | TRBJ1-2 | - | TRBV14 | TGTGCCAGCAGTCAACTCTCCGTTTATGGCTACACCTTC | CASSQLSVYGYTF
- | TRBJ1-6 | TRBD1 | TRBV30 | TGTGCCTGGAGTGTGAAACAGGGGGCACCCCTCCACTTT | CAWSVKQGAPLHF
- | TRBJ1-2 | TRBD1 | TRBV19 | TGTGCCAGTAGTGCCAACAGGGGGCCACCGCCCGGCTACACCTTC | CASSANRGPPPGYTF
- | TRBJ1-2 | TRBD1 | TRBV2 | TGTGCCAGCAGGACGCAGGGGGCATATGGCTACACCTTC | CASRTQGAYGYTF
few | TRBJ1-6 | TRBD1 | TRBV11-2 | TGTGCCAGCAGCCCAGGACAGGCACGACCCCTCCACTTT | CASSPGQARPLHF
- | TRBJ1-1 | - | TRBV5-8 | TGTGCCAGCAGCTTGTTTCTTGAAGCTTTCTTT | CASSLFLEAFF
- | TRBJ1-5 | TRBD1 | TRBV28 | TGTGCCGGACAGGATAGCAATCAGCCCCAGCATTTT | CAGQDSNQPQHF
once | TRBJ2-2 | TRBD1 | TRBV5-1 | TGCGCCAGCGAGCCGGGACAGGGGGCGCCGGGCACCGGGGAGCTGTTTTTT | CASEPGQGAPGTGELFF
- | TRBJ2-2 | - | TRBV15 | TGTGCCACCAGACCCGTTGGAACAGGTCCGGCCACCGGGGAGCTGTTTTTT | CATRPVGTGPATGELFF
- | TRBJ1-1 | - | TRBV3-1/TRBV3-2 | TGTGCCAGCAGCCAATTGGGGGGAGAAGCTTTCTTT | CASSQLGGEAFF
once | TRBJ2-7 | - | TRBV30 | TGTGCCTGGAGTGGGGGCTACTCCTACGAGCAGTACTTC | CAWSGGYSYEQYF
once | TRBJ2-6 | - | TRBV3-1/TRBV3-2 | TGTGCCAGCAGCCAACGGGGGGGGGCCAACGTCCTGACTTTC | CASSQRGGANVLTF
- | TRBJ2-3 | TRBD2 | TRBV5-1 | TGCGCCAGCAGCTTAGGACTAGCGGGGGGATTAGATACGCAGTATTTT | CASSLGLAGGLDTQYF